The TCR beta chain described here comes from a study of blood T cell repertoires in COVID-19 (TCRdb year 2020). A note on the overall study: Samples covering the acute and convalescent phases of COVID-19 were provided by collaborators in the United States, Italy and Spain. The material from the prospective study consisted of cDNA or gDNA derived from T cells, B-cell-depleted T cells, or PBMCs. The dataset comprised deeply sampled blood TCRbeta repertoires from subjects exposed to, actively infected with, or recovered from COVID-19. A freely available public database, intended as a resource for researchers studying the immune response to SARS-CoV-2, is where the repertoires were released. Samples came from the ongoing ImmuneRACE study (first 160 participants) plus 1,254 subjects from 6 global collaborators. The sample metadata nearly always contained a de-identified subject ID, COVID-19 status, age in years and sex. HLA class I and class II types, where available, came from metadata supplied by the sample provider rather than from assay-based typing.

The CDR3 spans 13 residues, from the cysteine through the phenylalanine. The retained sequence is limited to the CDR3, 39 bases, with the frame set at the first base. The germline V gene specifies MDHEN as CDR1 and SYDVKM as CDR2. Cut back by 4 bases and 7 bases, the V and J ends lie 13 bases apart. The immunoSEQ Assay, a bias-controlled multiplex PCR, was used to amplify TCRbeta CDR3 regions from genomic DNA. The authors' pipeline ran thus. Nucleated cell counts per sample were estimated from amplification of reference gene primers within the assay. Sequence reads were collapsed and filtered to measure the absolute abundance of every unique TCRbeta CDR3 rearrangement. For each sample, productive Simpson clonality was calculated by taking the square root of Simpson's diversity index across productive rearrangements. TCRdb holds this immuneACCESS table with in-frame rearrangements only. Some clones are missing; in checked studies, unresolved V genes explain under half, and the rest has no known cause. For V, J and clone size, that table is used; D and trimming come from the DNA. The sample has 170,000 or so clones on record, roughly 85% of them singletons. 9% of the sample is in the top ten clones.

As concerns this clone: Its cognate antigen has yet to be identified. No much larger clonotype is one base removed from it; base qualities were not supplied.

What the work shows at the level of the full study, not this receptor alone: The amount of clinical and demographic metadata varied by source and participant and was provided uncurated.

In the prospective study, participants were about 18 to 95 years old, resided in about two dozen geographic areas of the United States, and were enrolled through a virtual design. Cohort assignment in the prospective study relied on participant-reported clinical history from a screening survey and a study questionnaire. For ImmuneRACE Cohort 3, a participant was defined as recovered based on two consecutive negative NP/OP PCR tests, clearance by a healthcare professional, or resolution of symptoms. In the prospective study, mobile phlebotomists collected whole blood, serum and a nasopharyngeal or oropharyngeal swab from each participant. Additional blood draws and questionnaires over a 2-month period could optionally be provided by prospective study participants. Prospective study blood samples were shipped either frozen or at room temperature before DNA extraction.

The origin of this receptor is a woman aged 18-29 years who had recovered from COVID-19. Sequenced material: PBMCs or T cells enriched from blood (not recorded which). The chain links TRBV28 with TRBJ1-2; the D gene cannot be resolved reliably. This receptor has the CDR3 CASSSGNIGGYTF. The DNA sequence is TGTGCCAGCAGTTCCGGGAATATAGGTGGCTACACCTTC.